This T cell receptor beta chain comes out of a study of T cell repertoires in cytomegalovirus infection (dated by TCRdb to between 2018 and 2020). Broadly, across the study: Because public TCR beta signatures pointed to carriage of CMV infection together with the matching HLA type, the HLA type of each donor mattered for the analysis.

TCRdb lists the instrument as Illumina HiSeq 1500. Starting from the raw public reads, TCRdb applied fastp trimming at Q25, assembled clones with MiXCR and retained in-frame beta chains. CDR3 protein sequences are deduplicated, and each keeps its most common genes and DNA. Recorded for this sample are over 450,000 distinct CDR3 sequences; over 9% of them occurred a single time. The ten biggest clones cover about a tenth of the sample. This clonotype showed up many times. The specificity of this receptor is unknown. No quality values exist for individual bases; no much larger clone is one base distant. Counted from cysteine to phenylalanine, this CDR3 has 15 amino acids. Just CDR3 DNA is preserved here, 45 bases in frame from base 1. V is pared back by 1 base and J by 0 bases, with 7 bases lying between the germline termini. Via the germline V gene, CDR1 is SGHTA and CDR2 FQGTGA. Summary of the overall study and its limitations: In both this cohort and an independent cohort of a few hundred donors, the cumulative frequency of public TCR beta family members distinguished carriers of CMV infection plus the relevant HLA type. In the ex vivo response, HLA-C-restricted CMV-specific TCR beta clonotypes were dominant, and in two of eight donors the single most frequent clonotype came from this HLA-C-restricted group.

Specimen: PBMCs. This TCR was recovered from a human donor in good health (CMV status not recorded). Some clones in this sample may be carry-over from other donors' samples. Recombination linked TRBV7-3 to TRBJ1-5; TRBD1 is a possible D gene, resting on 5 matching bases. The CDR3 is CASSLKGYSNQPQHF. In nucleotide form, the sequence is TGTGCCAGCAGCTTAAAGGGGTATAGCAATCAGCCCCAGCATTTT.